This T cell receptor (beta chain) was identified during a study of blood T cell repertoires in COVID-19. About the research overall: T cells, B-cell-depleted T cells, or PBMCs supplied cDNA or gDNA.

Losses at the gene ends were 1 base for V and 3 bases for J; bases not matched to a gene: 3. The CDR3 extends over 14 amino acids. Looked up from germline, CDR1 is LGHNA and CDR2 is YSLEER. Residents of 24 US areas, aged about 18 to 95 years, made up the participants. The repertoire was sequenced with immunoSEQ multiplex PCR; TCRdb's copy has only in-frame clones and lacks some. The table includes around 330,000 clones, around 85% detected once. The source material was PBMCs or T cells enriched from blood (not recorded which). The source of this sequence is a woman aged 25 to 45 who had been exposed to COVID-19. The gene calls are TRBV4-3 and TRBJ2-7; 7 bases are a match to TRBD2. CDR3 in DNA: TGCGCCAGCAGCCAAGGGGGGGGTGACTACGAGCAGTACTTC. Protein: CASSQGGGDYEQYF.